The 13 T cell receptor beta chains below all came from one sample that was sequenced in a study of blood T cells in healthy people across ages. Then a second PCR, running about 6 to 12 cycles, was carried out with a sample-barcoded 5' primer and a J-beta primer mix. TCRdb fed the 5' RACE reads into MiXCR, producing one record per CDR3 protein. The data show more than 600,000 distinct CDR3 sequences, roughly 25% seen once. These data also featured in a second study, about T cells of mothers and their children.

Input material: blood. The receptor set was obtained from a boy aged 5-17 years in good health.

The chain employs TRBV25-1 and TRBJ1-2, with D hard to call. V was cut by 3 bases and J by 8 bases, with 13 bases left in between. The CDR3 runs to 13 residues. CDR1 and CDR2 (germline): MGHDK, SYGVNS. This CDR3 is CASSDLSRSGYTF. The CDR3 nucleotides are TGTGCCAGCAGTGACCTAAGCAGGAGCGGCTACACCTTC.

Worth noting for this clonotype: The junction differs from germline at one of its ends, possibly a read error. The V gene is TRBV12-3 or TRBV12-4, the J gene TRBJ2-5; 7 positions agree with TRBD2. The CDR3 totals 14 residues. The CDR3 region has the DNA TGTGCCAGCAGTCCTGGGGGGGACCAAGAGACCCGGTACTTC. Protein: CASSPGGDQETRYF.

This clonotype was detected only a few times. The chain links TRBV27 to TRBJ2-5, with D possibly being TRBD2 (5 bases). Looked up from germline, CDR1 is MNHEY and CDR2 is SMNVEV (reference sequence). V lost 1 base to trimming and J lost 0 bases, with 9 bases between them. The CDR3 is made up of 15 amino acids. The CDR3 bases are TGTGCCAGCAGTTTATTAGCGAGGCACCAAGAGACCCAGTACTTC. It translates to CASSLLARHQETQYF.

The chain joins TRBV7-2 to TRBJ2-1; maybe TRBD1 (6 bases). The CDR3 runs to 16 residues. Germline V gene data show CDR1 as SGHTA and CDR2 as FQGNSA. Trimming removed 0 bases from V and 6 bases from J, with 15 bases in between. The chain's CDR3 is CASSLAGGEDSNEQFF. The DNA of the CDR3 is TGTGCCAGCAGCTTAGCGGGTGGAGAGGACAGCAATGAGCAGTTCTTC.

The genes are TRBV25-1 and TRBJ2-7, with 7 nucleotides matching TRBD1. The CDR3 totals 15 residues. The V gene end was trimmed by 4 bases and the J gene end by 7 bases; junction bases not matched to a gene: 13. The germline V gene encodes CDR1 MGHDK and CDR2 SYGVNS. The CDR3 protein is CASSASTGWTEEQYF. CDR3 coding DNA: TGTGCCAGCAGTGCCTCGACAGGGTGGACGGAGGAGCAGTACTTC.

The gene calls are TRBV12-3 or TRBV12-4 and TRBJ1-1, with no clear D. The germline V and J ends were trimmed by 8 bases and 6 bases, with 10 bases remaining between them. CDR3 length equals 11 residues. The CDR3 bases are TGTGCCAGCTCCCCCGGCGCTGAAGCTTTCTTT. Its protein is CASSPGAEAFF.

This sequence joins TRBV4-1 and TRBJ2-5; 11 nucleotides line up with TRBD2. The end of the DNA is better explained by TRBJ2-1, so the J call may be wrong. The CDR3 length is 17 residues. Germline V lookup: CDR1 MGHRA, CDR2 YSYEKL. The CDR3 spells CASSQDWLAGGYNEQFF. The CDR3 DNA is TGCGCCAGCAGCCAAGATTGGCTAGCGGGGGGCTACAATGAGCAGTTCTTC.

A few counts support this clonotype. The CDR3 loop is CASSLILAGGRTYEQYF. CDR3 DNA sequence: TGTGCCAGCAGCTTAATACTAGCGGGAGGTAGGACCTACGAGCAGTACTTC. V and J are TRBV7-2 and TRBJ2-7, with TRBD2 matching over 12 bases. This CDR3 has 17 residues. Germline V gene lookup returns CDR1 SGHTA and CDR2 FQGNSA. J lost 2 bases, V lost 2 bases, and 7 bases had no gene match.

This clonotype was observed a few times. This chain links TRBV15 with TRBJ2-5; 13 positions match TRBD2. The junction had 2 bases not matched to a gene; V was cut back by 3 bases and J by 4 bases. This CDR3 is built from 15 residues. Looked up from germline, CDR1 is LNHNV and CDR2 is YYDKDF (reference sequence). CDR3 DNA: TGTGCCACCAGCAGCGGACTAGCGGGAGTAGAGACCCAGTACTTC. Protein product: CATSSGLAGVETQYF.

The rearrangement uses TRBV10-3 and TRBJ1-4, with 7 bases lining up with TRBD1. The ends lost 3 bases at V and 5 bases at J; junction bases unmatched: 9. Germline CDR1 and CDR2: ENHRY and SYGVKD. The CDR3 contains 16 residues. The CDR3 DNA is TGTGCCATCAGTGAACGAGACAGGGAGGAGAATGAAAAACTGTTTTTT. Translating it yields CAISERDREENEKLFF.

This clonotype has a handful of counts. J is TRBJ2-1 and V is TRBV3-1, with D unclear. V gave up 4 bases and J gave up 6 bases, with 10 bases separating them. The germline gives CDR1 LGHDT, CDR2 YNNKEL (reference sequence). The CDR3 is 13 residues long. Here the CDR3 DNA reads TGTGCCAGCAGCCCCGCCCAGGTCAATGAGCAGTTCTTC. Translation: CASSPAQVNEQFF.

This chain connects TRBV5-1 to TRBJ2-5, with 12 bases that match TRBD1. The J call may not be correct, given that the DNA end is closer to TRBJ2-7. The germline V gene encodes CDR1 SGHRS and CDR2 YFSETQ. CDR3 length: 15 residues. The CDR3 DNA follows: TGCGCCAGCGCCGGGACAGGGGGCGAAAACTACGAGCAGTACTTC. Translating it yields CASAGTGGENYEQYF.

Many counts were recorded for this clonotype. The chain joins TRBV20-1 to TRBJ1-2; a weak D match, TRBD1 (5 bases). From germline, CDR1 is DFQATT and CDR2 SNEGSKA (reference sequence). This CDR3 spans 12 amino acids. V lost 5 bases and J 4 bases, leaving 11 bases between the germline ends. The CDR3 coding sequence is TGCAGTGCTCGCTCCGGGGGCTATGGCTACACCTTC. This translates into CSARSGGYGYTF.